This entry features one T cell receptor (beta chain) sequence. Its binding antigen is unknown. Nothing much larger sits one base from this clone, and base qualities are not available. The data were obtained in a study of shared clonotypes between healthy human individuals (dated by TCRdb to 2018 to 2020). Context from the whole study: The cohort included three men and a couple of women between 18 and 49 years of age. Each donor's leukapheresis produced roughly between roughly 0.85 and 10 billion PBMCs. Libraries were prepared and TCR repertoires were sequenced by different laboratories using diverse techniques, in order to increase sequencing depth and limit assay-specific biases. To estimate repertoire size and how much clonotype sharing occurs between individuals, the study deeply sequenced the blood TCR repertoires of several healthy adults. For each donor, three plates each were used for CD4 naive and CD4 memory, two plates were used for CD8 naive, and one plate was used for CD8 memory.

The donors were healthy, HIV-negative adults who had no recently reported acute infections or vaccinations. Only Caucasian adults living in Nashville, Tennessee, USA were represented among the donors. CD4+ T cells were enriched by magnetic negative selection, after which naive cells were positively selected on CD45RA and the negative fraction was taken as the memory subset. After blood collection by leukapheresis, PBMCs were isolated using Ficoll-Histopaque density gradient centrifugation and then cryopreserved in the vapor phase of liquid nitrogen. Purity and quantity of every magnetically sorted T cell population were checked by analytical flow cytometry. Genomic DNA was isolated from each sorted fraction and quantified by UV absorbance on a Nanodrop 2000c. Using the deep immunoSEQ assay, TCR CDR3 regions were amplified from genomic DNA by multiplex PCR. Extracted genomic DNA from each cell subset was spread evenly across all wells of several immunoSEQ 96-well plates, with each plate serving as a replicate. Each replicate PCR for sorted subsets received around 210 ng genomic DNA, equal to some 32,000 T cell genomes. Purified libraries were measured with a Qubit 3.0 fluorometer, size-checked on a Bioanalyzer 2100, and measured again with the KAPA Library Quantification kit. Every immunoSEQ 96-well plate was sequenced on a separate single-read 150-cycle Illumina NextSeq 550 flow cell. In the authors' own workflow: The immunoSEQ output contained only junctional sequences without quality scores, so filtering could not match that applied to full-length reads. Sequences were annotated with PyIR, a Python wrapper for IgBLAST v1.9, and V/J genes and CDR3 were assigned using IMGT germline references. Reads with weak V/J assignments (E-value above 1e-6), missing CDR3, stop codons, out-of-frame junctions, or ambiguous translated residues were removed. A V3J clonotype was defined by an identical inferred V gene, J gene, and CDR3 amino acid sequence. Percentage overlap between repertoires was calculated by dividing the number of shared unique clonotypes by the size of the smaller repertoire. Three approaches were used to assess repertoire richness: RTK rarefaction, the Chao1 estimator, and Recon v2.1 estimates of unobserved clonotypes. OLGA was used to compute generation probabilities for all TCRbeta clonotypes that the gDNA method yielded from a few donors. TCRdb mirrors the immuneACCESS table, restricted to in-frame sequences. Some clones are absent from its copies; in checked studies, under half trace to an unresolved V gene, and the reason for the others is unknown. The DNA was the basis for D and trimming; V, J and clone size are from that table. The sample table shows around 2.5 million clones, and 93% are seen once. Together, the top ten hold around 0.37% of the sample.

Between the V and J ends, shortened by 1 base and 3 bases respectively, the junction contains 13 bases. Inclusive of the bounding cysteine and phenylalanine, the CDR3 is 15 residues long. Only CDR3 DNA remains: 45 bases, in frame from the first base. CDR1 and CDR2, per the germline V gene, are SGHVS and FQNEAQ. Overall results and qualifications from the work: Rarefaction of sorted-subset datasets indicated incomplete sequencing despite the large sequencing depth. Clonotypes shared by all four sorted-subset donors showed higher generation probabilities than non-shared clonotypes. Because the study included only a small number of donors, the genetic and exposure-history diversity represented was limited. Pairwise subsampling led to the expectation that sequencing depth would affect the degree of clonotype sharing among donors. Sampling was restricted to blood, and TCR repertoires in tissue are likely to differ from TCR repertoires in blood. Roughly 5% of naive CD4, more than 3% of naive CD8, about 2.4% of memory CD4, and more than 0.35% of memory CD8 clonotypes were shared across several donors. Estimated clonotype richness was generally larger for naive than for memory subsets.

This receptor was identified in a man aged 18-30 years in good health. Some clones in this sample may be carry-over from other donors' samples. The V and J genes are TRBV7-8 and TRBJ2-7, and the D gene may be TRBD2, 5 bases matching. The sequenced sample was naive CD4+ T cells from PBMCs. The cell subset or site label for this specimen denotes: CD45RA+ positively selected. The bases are TGTGCCAGCAGCTTAGTGGCTAGCAGACTCTACGAGCAGTACTTC. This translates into CASSLVASRLYEQYF.